This T cell receptor beta chain is drawn from a study of cytomegalovirus exposure and HLA in healthy donors. On the study more broadly: The same platform used for the roughly 610 first-cohort repertoires was also used for the 120 validation repertoires, as a later analysis reported.

Only in-frame clones appear in the TCRdb table, and some are missing; sequencing was by immunoSEQ multiplex PCR. The sample consists of hundreds of thousands of clones, around 86% of them appearing once. The study's findings and limits: There were 150 to 200 TCR beta chains listed as cytomegalovirus-associated.

Concerning this clone itself: Antigen unknown.

The CDR3 is 14 residues long. The V and J ends lost 1 base and 7 bases respectively, with 12 bases between them. Germline CDR1 reads SGHDT; CDR2 reads YYEEEE. The specimen was PBMCs. The TCR was taken from a woman between 18 and 29 years old in good health and CMV-seropositive. The V and J genes are TRBV5-6 and TRBJ1-5, with D possibly TRBD1 on 5 matching bases. CDR3 DNA sequence: TGTGCCAGCAGCTTGTCAGGGTCTCCGCAGCCCCAGCATTTT. Amino acid sequence: CASSLSGSPQPQHF. Drawing the rest from reference TRBV5-6 and TRBJ1-5, the complete variable domain is DAGVTQSPTHLIKTRGQQVTLRCSPKSGHDTVSWYQQALGQGPQFIFQYYEEEERQRGNFPDRFSGHQFPNYSSELNVNALLLGDSALYLCASSLSGSPQPQHFGDGTRLSIL.